This paragraph covers one TCR beta chain sequence. As yet, its antigen is unknown. Under the authors' procedure: As immunoSEQ supplied junction-only sequences (without quality scores), filtering differed. Generated by immunoSEQ multiplex PCR, the TCRdb table keeps only in-frame clones and is missing some. The DNA gave D and trimming, while V, J and clone size come from that table. The sample lists 2 million to 2.5 million clones, about 94% occurring once. The record originates from a study of shared clonotypes between healthy human individuals. Germline V gene data show CDR1 as SGHDN and CDR2 as FVKESK. The V end was cut by 0 bases, the J end by 6 bases, with 18 bases between. This CDR3 is built from 17 residues. Study outcomes and limitations: Four donors had around 5% of their naive CD4 clonotypes in common. Few donors limited the genetic and exposure-history diversity represented.

This TCR was sampled from a man aged 18 to 30 in good health. Source material: naive CD4+ T cells sorted from blood. The subset: CD45RA+ positively selected. J is TRBJ2-1 and V is TRBV14; D is unresolved. The CDR3 here is CASSQEVGGIRANEQFF. As DNA, the CDR3 is TGTGCCAGCAGCCAAGAAGTCGGCGGCATCCGAGCCAATGAGCAGTTCTTC.